Below, 20 T cell receptor beta chains from the same sample are listed, as sequenced in a study of T cell responses to AZD1222 COVID-19 vaccine. The data were produced by immunoSEQ multiplex PCR, yet TCRdb's version contains in-frame clones alone and is incomplete. The sample lists about 130,000 clones, 93% occurring once. This material consisted of peripheral blood, taken on day 0 of AZD1222 vaccination. The receptors were sampled from an adult in good health.

The V call is TRBV19, the J call TRBJ2-3; D unclear. In germline, CDR1 is LNHDA, CDR2 SQIVND (reference sequence). V was pared by 10 bases and J by 0 bases, with 20 bases between. CDR3 length: 16 residues. The CDR3 DNA follows: TGTGCCACCTCATCTTATGGGGTGCCTAGCACAGATACGCAGTATTTT. It codes for CATSSYGVPSTDTQYF.

The chain couples TRBV4-2 to TRBJ2-3; TRBD2 matches at 14 bases. Germline CDR1 reads LGHNA; CDR2 reads YNFKEQ. The CDR3 is 19 residues long. The V and J ends lost 4 bases and 1 base, in that order; junction bases with no gene match: 10. The CDR3 nucleotides read TGTGCCAGCAGCCTTCTAGGGACTAGCGGGAGTGGAGGCACAGATACGCAGTATTTT. It yields the protein CASSLLGTSGSGGTDTQYF.

The chain has TRBV11-3 and TRBJ2-1, with TRBD2 as a possible D gene (5 bases). The germline V and J ends were trimmed by 2 bases and 7 bases, with 9 bases remaining between them. Looked up from germline, CDR1 is SGHNT and CDR2 is YENEEA. The CDR3 totals 13 residues. CDR3 coding DNA: TGTGCCAGCAGCTTATCGCCGGGGAATGAGCAGTTCTTC. Translation: CASSLSPGNEQFF.

The chain recombines TRBV19 with TRBJ1-1; possibly TRBD1 for D (5 bases). The V gene lost 8 bases and the J gene lost 4 bases, with 8 bases spanning the gap. This CDR3 has 11 residues. Germline lookup yields CDR1 LNHDA and CDR2 SQIVND (reference sequence). The CDR3 protein is CASVQVTEAFF. In nucleotides, the CDR3 is TGTGCCAGTGTACAGGTCACTGAAGCTTTCTTT.

This clone was recorded a few times. This chain links TRBV27 with TRBJ2-2; D is uncertain. V shed 3 bases and J shed 5 bases, with 7 bases lying between them. CDR1 is MNHEY and CDR2 is SMNVEV in the germline V gene (reference sequence). The CDR3 has 13 residues. In DNA, the CDR3 is TGTGCCAGCAGTTTTTCGCGGACCGGGGAGCTGTTTTTT. It yields the protein CASSFSRTGELFF.

The chain has TRBV7-5 and TRBJ1-2. TRBV7-5 is reported as a pseudogene. The CDR3 loop spans 16 amino acids. The CDR3 loop is CVRSLLHPVQGYGYTF. For the CDR3, the DNA is TGTGTCAGAAGCTTATTACACCCCGTCCAAGGGTATGGCTACACCTTC.

The count of this clone is one. The genes are TRBV28 and TRBJ2-5; TRBD1 matches at 10 bases. CDR1 and CDR2 (germline): MDHEN, SYDVKM. The CDR3 runs 18 residues. J was trimmed by 5 bases and V by 2 bases; bases with no gene match: 14. The CDR3 sequence is CASSLHTFRQGAKETQYF. The DNA of the CDR3 is TGTGCCAGCAGTTTACACACGTTCCGACAGGGGGCTAAGGAGACCCAGTACTTC. The full variable domain, in which reference TRBV28 and TRBJ2-5 provide the parts outside the CDR3, is DVKVTQSSRYLVKRTGEKVFLECVQDMDHENMFWYRQDPGLGLRLIYFSYDVKMKEKGDIPEGYSVSREKKERFSLILESASTNQTSMYLCASSLHTFRQGAKETQYFGPGTRLLVL.

V is TRBV5-6 and J is TRBJ1-6; D is perhaps TRBD1 (6 bases). The CDR3 has 13 residues. The V gene's germline CDR1 is SGHDT and CDR2 YYEEEE. Between the trimmed V and J ends, which lost 4 bases and 7 bases, there was a span of 9 bases. The CDR3 spells CASSGQLNSPLHF. In nucleotides, the CDR3 is TGTGCCAGCAGCGGACAGCTGAATTCACCCCTCCACTTT.

The V and J genes are TRBV10-3 and TRBJ1-3; weak D call: TRBD1 (6 bases). Germline loops: CDR1 ENHRY, CDR2 SYGVKD. Trimming stripped 6 bases from V and 2 bases from J, with 14 bases between. This CDR3 has 15 amino acids. The CDR3 loop is CAIRSGQKTGNTIYF. CDR3 DNA sequence: TGTGCCATCAGGAGCGGACAGAAGACTGGAAACACCATATATTTT.

V is TRBV9 and J is TRBJ1-1, with D hard to call. Germline values: CDR1 SGDLS, CDR2 YYNGEE. With 3 bases removed from V and 1 base from J, the gap between germline ends came to 10 bases. This CDR3 comprises 14 residues. The CDR3 DNA reads TGTGCCAGCAGCGCAGCTACAGAGAACACTGAAGCTTTCTTT. Protein sequence: CASSAATENTEAFF.

This chain uses TRBV5-5 with TRBJ1-1; perhaps TRBD1 as D (6 bases). CDR3 size: 13 residues. Trimming stripped 4 bases from V and 3 bases from J, with 10 bases between. CDR1 and CDR2 (germline): SGHKS, YYEKEE (reference sequence). This CDR3 is CASSLQGDTEAFF. CDR3 in DNA: TGTGCCAGCAGCCTACAGGGAGACACTGAAGCTTTCTTT.

This rearrangement joins TRBV27 to TRBJ1-5; a possible D gene is TRBD1 (5 bases). The CDR3 runs 20 residues. Per germline, CDR1 MNHEY and CDR2 SMNVEV (reference sequence). V lost 1 base and J 0 bases, leaving 22 bases between the germline ends. CDR3 region: CASSLYRQGREYGSNQPQHF. The CDR3 nucleotides are TGTGCCAGCAGTTTATATAGGCAGGGTCGAGAATATGGTAGCAATCAGCCCCAGCATTTT.

V gene TRBV19 combines with J gene TRBJ2-5; 10 bases line up with TRBD1. This CDR3 has 16 amino acids. Looked up from germline, CDR1 is LNHDA and CDR2 is SQIVND (reference sequence). Trimming removed 5 bases from V and 3 bases from J; junction bases left unmatched: 9. The CDR3 loop is CASSADRGKRKETQYF. In DNA, the CDR3 is TGTGCCAGTAGTGCGGACAGGGGGAAACGGAAAGAGACCCAGTACTTC.

In this sample, this clone turned up once. This chain joins TRBV6-6 and TRBJ2-1, with 9 bases fitting TRBD1. CDR1 is MNHNY and CDR2 is SVGAGI in the germline V gene (reference sequence). V lost 5 bases, J lost 0 bases, and 8 bases stayed unmatched. The CDR3 length is 17 residues. CDR3 amino acids: CASSRQGGTSSYNEQFF. The CDR3 DNA is TGTGCCAGCAGTCGACAGGGGGGCACCAGCTCCTACAATGAGCAGTTCTTC.

A single count supports this clone. The CDR3 is CASRPGPGQNTGELFF. DNA of the CDR3: TGTGCCAGCAGACCCGGGCCCGGACAGAACACCGGGGAGCTGTTTTTT. The chain has TRBV2 and TRBJ2-2; D is perhaps TRBD1 (5 bases). This CDR3 spans 16 amino acids. V lost 6 bases and J 1 base, leaving 15 bases between the germline ends. The germline CDR1 and CDR2 sequences are SNHLY and FYNNEI.

This chain links TRBV19 with TRBJ2-2, with TRBD1 matching 12 bases. The trim removed 4 bases at V and 3 bases at J, leaving 12 bases unmatched. The CDR3 length is 19 residues. The germline V gene has CDR1 LNHDA and CDR2 SQIVND (reference sequence). CDR3 DNA sequence: TGTGCCAGTAGTAGAGGGGGGACAGGGGGCCGTAGGCACACCGGGGAGCTGTTTTTT. This codes for CASSRGGTGGRRHTGELFF. Supplemented by reference TRBV19 and TRBJ2-2, the full variable domain reads DGGITQSPKYLFRKEGQNVTLSCEQNLNHDAMYWYRQDPGQGLRLIYYSQIVNDFQKGDIAEGYSVSREKKESFPLTVTSAQKNPTAFYLCASSRGGTGGRRHTGELFFGEGSRLTVL.

The V and J genes are TRBV9 and TRBJ2-5; no clear D gene. The CDR3 sequence is 14 residues long. V was shortened by 0 bases and J by 1 base, with 7 bases between the two germline ends. Germline V gene data show CDR1 as SGDLS and CDR2 as YYNGEE. In DNA, the CDR3 is TGTGCCAGCAGCGTAGGGAAGAGCCAAGAGACCCAGTACTTC. Translation gives CASSVGKSQETQYF. Looking up the rest from reference TRBV9 and TRBJ2-5 gives the full variable domain: DSGVTQTPKHLITATGQRVTLRCSPRSGDLSVYWYQQSLDQGLQFLIQYYNGEERAKGNILERFSAQQFPDLHSELNLSSLELGDSALYFCASSVGKSQETQYFGPGTRLLVL.

This clone showed up just once. The chain has TRBV6-2 or TRBV6-3 and TRBJ2-4; D is ambiguous. V was pared by 0 bases and J by 7 bases, with 10 bases between. The CDR3 length is 14 residues. The germline gives CDR1 MNHEY, CDR2 SVGEGT. In nucleotides, the CDR3 is TGTGCCAGCAGTTACTCGGGGTCAAAGAACATTCAGTACTTC. Protein product: CASSYSGSKNIQYF.

This chain connects TRBV9 to TRBJ2-3, with D hard to call. The germline V gene has CDR1 SGDLS and CDR2 YYNGEE. The germline V and J ends were trimmed by 3 bases and 5 bases, with 10 bases remaining between them. The CDR3 sequence is 13 residues long. The CDR3 loop reads CASSADVKDTQYF. The CDR3 DNA reads as TGTGCCAGCAGCGCGGACGTCAAAGATACGCAGTATTTT.

This clone was observed a single time. This chain joins TRBV9 and TRBJ2-7; perhaps TRBD1 as D (5 bases). V was shortened by 0 bases and J by 2 bases, with 12 bases between the two germline ends. This CDR3 spans 15 amino acids. CDR1 and CDR2 from the germline V gene are SGDLS and YYNGEE. The CDR3: CASSVAGQGPYEQYF. CDR3 DNA: TGTGCCAGCAGCGTAGCCGGTCAGGGCCCCTACGAGCAGTACTTC.